Listed here is a single TCR beta chain. Its recognized antigen is unknown. Within one base of it there is no much larger clone, and no base qualities were kept. Peripheral blood CD8+ and CD4+ T cells from healthy donors, Susac syndrome patients and multiple sclerosis patients were profiled using high-throughput TCR beta sequencing. The multiple sclerosis controls were treatment-naive patients who had stable or active relapsing-remitting disease and met the revised McDonald criteria. CD8+ TEMRA cells were enriched by FACS, while bulk CD8+ and CD4+ T cells were purified by magnetic negative isolation. Blood was collected in EDTA tubes and processed within 24 hours, with PBMCs isolated through density gradient centrifugation. PBMCs intended for TCR sequencing were cryopreserved in liquid nitrogen and thawed later in a water bath at 37 degrees C. A purity of at least 90% was achieved for sorted or isolated CD4+, CD8+ and CD8+ TEMRA cells.

This entry comes from a study of CD8 T cells in Susac syndrome (dated by TCRdb to the late 2010s). Some background on the complete study: Whether CD8+ T cell activation and differentiation in Susac syndrome was antigen driven was tested using repertoire sequencing. The study compared CD8+ T cell repertoire clonality among eleven to twelve healthy donors, about 14 Susac syndrome patients and about 16 multiple sclerosis patients.

RNA was extracted using the RNeasy kit, and roughly 0.5 to 1 microgram was reverse transcribed with random hexamers. TCR beta CDR3 regions were amplified with the immunoSEQ multiplex PCR assay covering 54 Vbeta and 13 Jbeta segments. Bias from PCR amplification was corrected by using a synthetic template baseline for primer optimization and for computational correction. Processing in the source paper ran as follows. Only productive sequences were kept, with reads annotated to V, D and J genes according to IMGT and analyzed in immunoSEQ Analyzer. Clonality was computed as one minus Shannon entropy normalized by log2 of the number of productive unique sequences. Public and private clones were assessed among the 100 most prevalent clones of each patient and control. Susac-specific clones were defined as absent from healthy and MS cohorts, 800 to 1,200 published viral clones and other ImmuneACCESS disease sequences. The public sequencing data were trimmed at Q25 with fastp and processed into clonotypes with MiXCR by TCRdb, which kept only in-frame beta chains. When rows share a CDR3 protein, they turn into one entry using the most common DNA and genes. The V and J calls reflect TCRdb's pipeline rather than the authors' work. Within this sample are approximately 300,000 distinct CDR3 sequences, with about 88% of them counted one time only. Around 0.18% of the sample lies in the top ten.

General study outcomes and caveats: The number of individuals in the TCR sequencing and HLA analysis was acknowledged as relatively small.

The CDR3 spans 15 residues, from the cysteine through the phenylalanine. The DNA shown is the 45-base CDR3, in frame from base 1. The V and J ends are trimmed by 7 bases and 3 bases, leaving 16 bases between them. The specimen sequenced was CD8+ T cells from PBMCs. The chain couples TRBV12-3 or TRBV12-4 to TRBJ1-5; a weak D assignment points to TRBD1 (5 bases agree). This TCR came from a human donor with multiple sclerosis. The encoded CDR3 is CASKPRGGDNQPQHF. The nucleotides are TGTGCCAGCAAGCCGCGGGGGGGGGACAATCAGCCCCAGCATTTT.